The present entry profiles one TCR beta chain with its context. TCRdb's table, derived via immunoSEQ multiplex PCR, lists solely in-frame clones and lacks some. Counted here are about 150,000 clones, over 90% occurring once; the ten biggest clones make up 2% to 2.5%. The CDR3 spans 18 residues. CDR1 and CDR2 from the germline V gene are LNHDA and SQIVND (reference sequence). V trimming: 6 bases; J trimming: 8 bases; junction bases outside the gene matches: 19. This entry belongs to a study of control samples from healthy donors and cancer patients. This TCR derives from a man in his forties or fifties in good health. V and J are TRBV19 and TRBJ1-2; 12 bases are a match to TRBD1. The sequenced sample was blood. CDR3 in DNA: TGTGCCAGTAGAAAAACCTCGAGACCGGGACAGGGGGCCGGGGGCTACACCTTC. It specifies CASRKTSRPGQGAGGYTF.